The 8 T cell receptor beta chains listed next were all sequenced from one sample in a study of shared clonotypes between healthy human individuals (TCRdb year 2020). The library was generated by the immunoSEQ multiplex PCR assay. The table comes from immuneACCESS by way of TCRdb, which keeps in-frame sequences with V and J called. Part of the clones is missing from these tables; in studies checked, under half for an unresolved V gene and the rest for unknown reasons. The sample table shows about half a million clones, and 79% are seen once. The ten largest clonotypes hold 13% of the sample. The sample consisted of PBMCs. These receptors were collected from a woman aged 40-49 years in good health. Some clones in this sample may be carry-over from other donors' samples.

The rearrangement joins TRBV10-3 to TRBJ2-7, with 9 bases fitting TRBD1. Germline assignment: CDR1 ENHRY and CDR2 SYGVKD. Germline trimming cut 6 bases from V and 2 bases from J; bases unmatched to any gene: 2. The CDR3 runs 13 residues. Written as DNA, the CDR3 is TGTGCCATCAGGAGACAGGGGGCCTACGAGCAGTACTTC. Its translation is CAIRRQGAYEQYF.

This clone was seen just once. The CDR3 DNA sequence: TGTGCCAGCGAAACCCGCCGGCCTCCCTCCTACGAGCAGTACTTC. It translates to CASETRRPPSYEQYF. The chain carries TRBV27 and TRBJ2-7; D remains ambiguous. V was pared by 8 bases and J by 0 bases, with 17 bases between. The CDR3 is 15 amino acids. The V gene's germline CDR1 is MNHEY and CDR2 SMNVEV (reference sequence).

Turning to this clone: Distinct nucleotide sequences in the sample also encode this CDR3. This chain links TRBV30 with TRBJ2-1; D is undetermined. The germline V and J ends were trimmed by 0 bases and 3 bases, with 6 bases remaining between them. This CDR3 has 13 amino acids. The germline gives CDR1 GTSNPN, CDR2 SVGIG (reference sequence). For the CDR3, the DNA is TGTGCCTGGAGTGTATCGCTCTACAATGAGCAGTTCTTC. This encodes CAWSVSLYNEQFF.

The chain carries TRBV5-1 and TRBJ1-1, with D uncertain. CDR3 length equals 12 residues. Looked up from germline, CDR1 is SGHRS and CDR2 is YFSETQ. V was clipped by 6 bases and J by 1 base, with 7 bases between them. The CDR3 DNA reads as TGCGCCAGCAAAGAGCCGAACACTGAAGCTTTCTTT. This sequence encodes CASKEPNTEAFF.

The rearrangement uses TRBV15 and TRBJ1-4, with D possibly being TRBD1 (6 bases). The CDR3 runs 16 residues. The V gene lost 2 bases and the J gene lost 8 bases, with 18 bases spanning the gap. In germline, CDR1 is LNHNV, CDR2 YYDKDF (reference sequence). The CDR3 DNA is TGTGCCACCAGCAGATTATCGACAAGGGGGGAAGAAAAACTGTTTTTT. Translating gives CATSRLSTRGEEKLFF.

With respect to this clone: One end of the junction fails to match germline, which may point to a read error. Additional DNA sequences in this sample encode the identical CDR3. The chain recombines TRBV30 with TRBJ2-7; the D gene is possibly TRBD1 (6 bases). The germline CDR1 and CDR2 sequences are GTSNPN and SVGIG (reference sequence). The CDR3 has 14 amino acids. CDR3 DNA: TGCGCCTGGAGCAAAGGGGGAAGCTCCTACGAGCAGTACTTC. Amino acids: CAWSKGGSSYEQYF.

The rearrangement joins TRBV30 to TRBJ1-2; D may be TRBD1 (5 bases). Germline CDR1 and CDR2: GTSNPN and SVGIG (reference sequence). Trimming cost V 7 bases and J 6 bases, with 24 bases left between them. This CDR3 has 15 amino acids. The CDR3 nucleotides read TGTGCCTCCCCAGGGCCGACGAGGTTGGTAGATGGCTACACCTTC. Encoded protein: CASPGPTRLVDGYTF.

The rearrangement links TRBV7-2 to TRBJ2-5; tentative D call: TRBD1 (5 bases). CDR1 SGHTA and CDR2 FQGNSA come from the germline V gene. This CDR3 region has 17 residues. The V end lost 1 base, the J end lost 2 bases, and 17 bases lay between the germline ends. CDR3 DNA sequence: TGTGCCAGCAGCTTAGAGCTGCAGGGAAGGGGACAAGAGACCCAGTACTTC. Its protein product is CASSLELQGRGQETQYF.